This T cell receptor beta chain stems from a study of blood T cell repertoires in COVID-19. Looking at the study overall: COVID-19 samples collected from the United States, Italy and Spain covered acute and convalescent phases.

V gave up 0 bases and J gave up 5 bases, with 7 bases separating them. From germline, CDR1 is MNHEY and CDR2 SVGEGT. CDR3 length equals 13 residues. Sequenced by immunoSEQ multiplex PCR; TCRdb stores in-frame clones only, minus some. This sample has some 260,000 clones; approximately 77% occur once, and the top ten carry roughly 3%. V usage is TRBV6-2 or TRBV6-3 and J usage is TRBJ2-5; D gene uncertain. The sequence was obtained from a woman between 18 and 29 years old with acute or convalescent COVID-19. Sequences were obtained from peripheral blood. The DNA of the CDR3 is TGTGCCAGCAGTTACTCGTCCTCGGAGACCCAGTACTTC. This encodes CASSYSSSETQYF.